These 27 T cell receptor beta chains were all obtained from the same sample, sequenced in a study of cytomegalovirus exposure and HLA in healthy donors. It was with 60 Vbeta and 13 Jbeta primers that the PCR ran. Produced via immunoSEQ multiplex PCR; TCRdb's table is partial and in-frame only. The sample contains 90,000 to 120,000 clones, about 80% of which appear only once. The sample comprised PBMCs. Receptors originate from a man aged 45-60 years in good health and CMV-seropositive.

The chain has TRBV29-1 and TRBJ2-7; 9 bases are shared with TRBD2. The ends lost 1 base at V and 4 bases at J; junction bases unmatched: 8. CDR3 size: 15 residues. Germline V gene sequence: CDR1 SQVTM, CDR2 ANQGSEA. This CDR3 reads CSVEVPGTSSYEQYF. CDR3 DNA sequence: TGCAGCGTTGAAGTCCCCGGGACTAGCTCGTACGAGCAGTACTTC.

The chain recombines TRBV29-1 with TRBJ1-2, with 7 bases matching TRBD1. The CDR3 loop spans 14 amino acids. Germline V gene data show CDR1 as SQVTM and CDR2 as ANQGSEA. V lost 4 bases, J lost 5 bases, and 10 bases stayed unmatched. CDR3: CSVAKPGQIYGYTF. The CDR3 nucleotides read TGCAGCGTTGCCAAACCGGGACAGATTTATGGCTACACCTTC.

The chain links TRBV7-2 to TRBJ1-5, with D uncertain. This CDR3 has 14 residues. Trimming shortened V by 5 bases and J by 0 bases, and 8 bases separated the two germline ends. Germline CDR1 SGHTA, CDR2 FQGNSA. CDR3 sequence: CASSPSYSNQPQHF. DNA of the CDR3: TGTGCCAGCAGCCCGTCCTATAGCAATCAGCCCCAGCATTTT.

The chain uses TRBV6-5 and TRBJ1-1; the D is unclear. Germline V lookup: CDR1 MNHEY, CDR2 SVGAGI. Trimming removed 5 bases at V and 1 base at J, with 8 bases between. The CDR3 spans 13 residues. The CDR3 bases are TGTGCCAGCAGTCGTGTGTCGAACACTGAAGCTTTCTTT. Its protein is CASSRVSNTEAFF.

The chain is built from TRBV11-3 and TRBJ2-1; TRBD2 is a possible D gene (6 bases). V lost 1 base, J lost 8 bases, and 27 bases lay in between. The CDR3 consists of 19 residues. From germline, CDR1 is SGHNT and CDR2 YENEEA. The CDR3 DNA is TGTGCCAGCAGCTTAGTGACAAGGGGCGGGACCCAAAGGTCGGATGAGCAGTTCTTC. Residues: CASSLVTRGGTQRSDEQFF.

This chain uses TRBV2 with TRBJ1-3; the D gene is possibly TRBD1 (5 bases). CDR3 length: 16 residues. Trimming removed 6 bases at V and 1 base at J, with 16 bases between. Looked up from germline, CDR1 is SNHLY and CDR2 is FYNNEI. For the CDR3, the DNA is TGTGCCAGCAGCTTAGCGGGGGGAATTTCTGGAAACACCATATATTTT. It yields the protein CASSLAGGISGNTIYF.

V is TRBV7-8 and J is TRBJ2-3; D remains unclear. V lost 2 bases to trimming and J lost 7 bases, with 19 bases between them. CDR1 and CDR2 from the germline V gene are SGHVS and FQNEAQ. The CDR3 is 16 amino acids. CDR3 coding DNA: TGTGCCAGCAGCTTAAAGCCCCGCGGAGTACGTAATACGCAGTATTTT. It yields the protein CASSLKPRGVRNTQYF.

The chain joins TRBV18 to TRBJ2-5; possibly TRBD2 for D (5 bases). Germline CDR1 reads KGHSH; CDR2 reads LQKENI. This CDR3 is built from 16 residues. V lost 2 bases and J 1 base, leaving 14 bases between the germline ends. CDR3 amino acids: CASSPMASSSQETQYF. In nucleotides, the CDR3 is TGTGCCAGCTCACCAATGGCTAGCAGCAGCCAAGAGACCCAGTACTTC.

The chain is built from TRBV21-1 and TRBJ2-1; the listed D gene, TRBD2, was not tested against the DNA. TRBV21-1 is a listed pseudogene. The length of the CDR3 is 17 residues. The CDR3 sequence: CASSWDYSEPFYNEQFF. As DNA, the CDR3 is TGTGCCAGCAGCTGGGACTACTCTGAGCCCTTCTACAATGAGCAGTTCTTC.

The rearrangement uses TRBV2 and TRBJ1-5, with D possibly being TRBD1 (5 bases). CDR1 SNHLY and CDR2 FYNNEI come from the germline V gene. V dropped 3 bases and J dropped 6 bases, with 15 bases sitting between them. CDR3 length equals 15 residues. CDR3 protein: CASSETRGLGQPQHF. In DNA, the CDR3 is TGTGCCAGCAGTGAGACAAGGGGCCTAGGTCAGCCCCAGCATTTT.

V gene TRBV7-6 combines with J gene TRBJ2-2; D may be TRBD1 (6 bases). V lost 0 bases and J 0 bases, leaving 8 bases between the germline ends. Germline-derived CDR1 and CDR2 are SGHVS and FNYEAQ. CDR3 length equals 16 residues. The CDR3, as DNA: TGTGCCAGCAGCTTAGCTGGGACATCGAACACCGGGGAGCTGTTTTTT. Translated, it gives CASSLAGTSNTGELFF.

The chain employs TRBV19 and TRBJ2-1, with TRBD2 matching over 9 bases. Losses at the gene ends were 4 bases for V and 6 bases for J; bases not matched to a gene: 7. This CDR3 is 15 amino acids long. Germline CDR1 is LNHDA and CDR2 is SQIVND (reference sequence). CDR3 in amino acids: CASSKTSGWSNEQFF. CDR3 nucleotide sequence: TGTGCCAGTAGTAAAACTAGCGGGTGGTCCAATGAGCAGTTCTTC.

The chain joins TRBV7-7 to TRBJ2-5; 10 bases agree with TRBD2. V gave up 5 bases and J gave up 0 bases; unmatched junction bases: 6. Germline CDR1 and CDR2: SSHAT and FNYEAQ (reference sequence). This CDR3 region has 16 residues. The CDR3: CASSTLAGGYQETQYF. CDR3 nucleotide sequence: TGTGCCAGCAGCACATTAGCGGGGGGATACCAAGAGACCCAGTACTTC.

The chain recombines TRBV11-1 with TRBJ1-4, with TRBD1 matching over 11 bases. From germline, CDR1 is SGHAT and CDR2 FQDESV (reference sequence). This CDR3 has 17 residues. Trimming cost V 6 bases and J 6 bases; bases outside gene matches: 12. The CDR3 region is CASSYGQGARPDEKLFF. The CDR3 DNA follows: TGTGCCAGCAGTTACGGACAGGGGGCCCGCCCGGATGAAAAACTGTTTTTT.

The rearrangement uses TRBV7-6 and TRBJ1-5; 7 nucleotides align to TRBD1. The CDR3 sequence is 13 residues long. V shed 3 bases, J shed 4 bases, and the junction held 0 bases outside the gene matches. Germline CDR1 SGHVS, CDR2 FNYEAQ. The CDR3 protein is CASSLGQNQPQHF. CDR3 bases: TGTGCCAGCAGCTTGGGACAGAATCAGCCCCAGCATTTT.

The rearrangement joins TRBV7-3 to TRBJ2-7, with 11 bases matching TRBD2. Germline trimming cut 5 bases from V and 2 bases from J; bases unmatched to any gene: 5. Germline loops: CDR1 SGHTA, CDR2 FQGTGA. CDR3 length equals 15 residues. The CDR3 reads CASSPHSGGAYEQYF. The CDR3 nucleotides read TGTGCCAGCAGCCCTCATAGCGGGGGGGCCTACGAGCAGTACTTC. The variable domain in full, with the rest retrieved from reference TRBV7-3 and TRBJ2-7, is GAGVSQTPSNKVTEKGKYVELRCDPISGHTALYWYRQSLGQGPEFLIYFQGTGAADDSGLPNDRFFAVRPEGSVSTLKIQRTERGDSAVYLCASSPHSGGAYEQYFGPGTRLTVT.

This chain uses TRBV2 with TRBJ1-6, with 8 nucleotides matching TRBD1. Trimming took 10 bases from V and 4 from J; bases not matched to a gene: 6. The CDR3 has 14 amino acids. The germline CDR1 and CDR2 sequences are SNHLY and FYNNEI. CDR3 region: CANTRDRYNSPLHF. The CDR3 region has the DNA TGTGCCAATACCCGGGACAGGTATAATTCACCCCTCCACTTT. Filled out from reference TRBV2 and TRBJ1-6, the complete variable domain reads EPEVTQTPSHQVTQMGQEVILRCVPISNHLYFYWYRQILGQKVEFLVSFYNNEISEKSEIFDDQFSVERPDGSNFTLKIRSTKLEDSAMYFCANTRDRYNSPLHFGNGTRLTVT.

This clone was picked up a small number of times. V gene TRBV5-6 combines with J gene TRBJ2-5, with 7 nucleotides matching TRBD1. The J call may not be correct, given that the DNA end is closer to TRBJ2-7. This CDR3 comprises 15 residues. CDR1 is SGHDT, CDR2 YYEEEE, per germline. CDR3 protein: CASSFEGAPSYEQYF. The CDR3 DNA is TGTGCCAGCAGCTTCGAGGGGGCGCCCTCCTACGAGCAGTACTTC.

With respect to this clone: An end of the junction does not agree with germline; a read error may underlie this. Other DNA variants within this sample encode the same CDR3. The V call is TRBV7-2, the J call TRBJ1-6; 8 nucleotides line up with TRBD1. Germline lookup yields CDR1 SGHTA and CDR2 FQGNSA. The CDR3 is 17 residues long. CDR3 sequence: CASSSAGAGGANSPLHF. CDR3 in DNA: TGTGCCAGCAGCTCAGCGGGGGCAGGGGGCGCTAATTCGCCCCTCCACTTT.

This chain joins TRBV9 and TRBJ1-2; D is undetermined. V lost 5 bases and J 6 bases, leaving 14 bases between the germline ends. The CDR3 covers 13 residues. Per germline, CDR1 SGDLS and CDR2 YYNGEE. The CDR3 region is CASSPTQRDGYTF. In DNA, the CDR3 is TGTGCCAGCAGTCCGACCCAGAGGGATGGCTACACCTTC.

The rearrangement uses TRBV2 and TRBJ1-5; a possible D gene is TRBD1 (6 bases). With 8 bases removed from V and 3 bases from J, the gap between germline ends came to 11 bases. CDR1 and CDR2 from the germline V gene are SNHLY and FYNNEI. CDR3 length equals 13 residues. CDR3 residues: CASHGQPNQPQHF. DNA for the CDR3: TGTGCCAGCCATGGACAGCCCAATCAGCCCCAGCATTTT.

V gene TRBV2 combines with J gene TRBJ2-1; the match to TRBD2 covers 9 bases. CDR1 and CDR2 from the germline V gene are SNHLY and FYNNEI. The CDR3 is 17 residues long. Trimming at V came to 7 bases and at J to 1 base, leaving 11 bases not matched to a gene. Here the CDR3 reads CASIAGEGSRSYNEQFF. The CDR3 coding sequence is TGTGCCAGCATAGCGGGAGAAGGATCGAGGTCCTACAATGAGCAGTTCTTC.

The chain combines TRBV7-8 with TRBJ2-2; D not resolved. This CDR3 comprises 14 residues. V was cut by 1 base and J by 8 bases, with 11 bases left in between. The germline gives CDR1 SGHVS, CDR2 FQNEAQ. As DNA, the CDR3 is TGTGCCAGCAGCTTAGTCTCCTTAGAAGGGGAGCTGTTTTTT. As protein: CASSLVSLEGELFF.

This chain uses TRBV10-3 with TRBJ1-1; D may be TRBD1 (5 bases). CDR3 length: 14 residues. CDR1 and CDR2 from the germline V gene are ENHRY and SYGVKD. Trimming cost V 8 bases and J 4 bases, with 17 bases left between them. The CDR3 loop reads CAIQTAGDGTEAFF. The CDR3, as DNA: TGTGCCATCCAAACGGCGGGGGACGGCACTGAAGCTTTCTTT.

This clone was picked up a small number of times. V usage is TRBV6-6 and J usage is TRBJ2-3, with D unclear. The CDR3 is made up of 11 amino acids. CDR1 is MNHNY and CDR2 is SVGAGI in the germline V gene (reference sequence). V lost 8 bases and J 7 bases, leaving 10 bases between the germline ends. For the CDR3, the DNA is TGTGCCAGCGCCTCGCAGAATACGCAGTATTTT. It encodes CASASQNTQYF.

This chain joins TRBV7-3 and TRBJ1-1; D call uncertain. The V and J ends lost 3 bases and 0 bases respectively, with 5 bases between them. This CDR3 region has 13 residues. Germline lookup yields CDR1 SGHTA and CDR2 FQGTGA. DNA for the CDR3: TGTGCCAGCAGCTTTAACATGAACACTGAAGCTTTCTTT. Amino acid sequence: CASSFNMNTEAFF.

V and J are TRBV2 and TRBJ1-5, with 10 nucleotides matching TRBD1. After removal of 5 bases from V and 4 bases from J, the junction contained 5 bases not matched to a gene. The CDR3 sequence is 15 residues long. Germline CDR1 is SNHLY and CDR2 is FYNNEI. The CDR3 protein is CASSRDRGGNQPQHF. CDR3 in DNA: TGTGCCAGCAGTCGGGACAGGGGAGGAAATCAGCCCCAGCATTTT.